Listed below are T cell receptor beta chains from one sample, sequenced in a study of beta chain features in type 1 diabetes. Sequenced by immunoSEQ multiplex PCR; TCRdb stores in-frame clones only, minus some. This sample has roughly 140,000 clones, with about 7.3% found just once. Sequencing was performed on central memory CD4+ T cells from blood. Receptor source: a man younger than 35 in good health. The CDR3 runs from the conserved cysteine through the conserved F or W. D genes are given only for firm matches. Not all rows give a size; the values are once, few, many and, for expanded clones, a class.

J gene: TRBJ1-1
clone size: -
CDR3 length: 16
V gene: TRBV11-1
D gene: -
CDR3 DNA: TGTGCCAGCAGCTTACCGCGGACAGCAGTGAACACTGAAGCTTTCTTT
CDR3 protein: CASSLPRTAVNTEAFF

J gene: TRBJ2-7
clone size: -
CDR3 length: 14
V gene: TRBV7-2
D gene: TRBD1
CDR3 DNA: TGTGCCAGCAGCTTCCGGGACAGACCCTACGAGCAGTACTTC
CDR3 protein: CASSFRDRPYEQYF

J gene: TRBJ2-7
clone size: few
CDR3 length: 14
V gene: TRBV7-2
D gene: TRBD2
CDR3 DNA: TGTGCCAGCAGCCTATCTAGCGGGAGTAACGAGCAGTACTTC
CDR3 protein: CASSLSSGSNEQYF

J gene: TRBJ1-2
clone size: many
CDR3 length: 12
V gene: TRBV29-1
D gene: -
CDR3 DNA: TGCAGCACGATCTCCCCAGGCTATGGCTACACCTTC
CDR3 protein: CSTISPGYGYTF

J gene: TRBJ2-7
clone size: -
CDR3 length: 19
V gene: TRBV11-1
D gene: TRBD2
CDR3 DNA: TGTGCCAGCAGTTCCGCGACTGATACTAGCGCCCGGAGCTCCTACGAGCAGTACTTC
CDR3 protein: CASSSATDTSARSSYEQYF

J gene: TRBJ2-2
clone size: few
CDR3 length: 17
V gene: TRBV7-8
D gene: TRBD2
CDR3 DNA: TGTGCCAGCAGCTTAGTTAGCGGGAGTAGCATGACCGGGGAGCTGTTTTTT
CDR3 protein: CASSLVSGSSMTGELFF

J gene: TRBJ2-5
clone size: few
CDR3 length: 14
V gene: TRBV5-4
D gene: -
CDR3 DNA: TGTGCCAGCAGTTTATCCGGGGTAGCGGAGACCCAGTACTTC
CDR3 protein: CASSLSGVAETQYF

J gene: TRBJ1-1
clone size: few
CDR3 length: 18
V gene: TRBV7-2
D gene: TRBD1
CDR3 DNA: TGTGCCAGCAGCTTAGTTGGCGCCAGGGGGACCGGTGGTGCTGAAGCTTTCTTT
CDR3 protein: CASSLVGARGTGGAEAFF

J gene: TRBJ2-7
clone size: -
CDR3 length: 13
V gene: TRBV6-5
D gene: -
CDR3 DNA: TGTGCCAGCAGTTACTCGTCCCGGCAGGGCAAGTACTTC
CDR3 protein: CASSYSSRQGKYF

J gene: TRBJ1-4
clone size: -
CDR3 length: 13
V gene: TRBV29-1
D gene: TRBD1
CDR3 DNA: TGCAGCGTTGAAGATCAGGGGGGTGAAAAACTGTTTTTT
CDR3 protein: CSVEDQGGEKLFF

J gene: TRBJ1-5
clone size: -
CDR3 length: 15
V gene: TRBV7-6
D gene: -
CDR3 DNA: TGTGCCAGCAGCCTCAGGGGCGGGTACGATCAGCCCCAGCATTTT
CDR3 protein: CASSLRGGYDQPQHF

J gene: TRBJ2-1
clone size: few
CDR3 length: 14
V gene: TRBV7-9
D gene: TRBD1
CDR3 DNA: TGTGCCAGCAGCCCCCTGGGGACAGGGGGAGAGCAGTTCTTC
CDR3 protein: CASSPLGTGGEQFF

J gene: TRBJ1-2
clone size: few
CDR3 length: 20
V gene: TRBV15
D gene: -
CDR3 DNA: TGTGCCACCAGCAGAGATCCACCTCCGGGACTTAAAACGGCTAACTATGGCTACACCTTC
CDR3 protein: CATSRDPPPGLKTANYGYTF

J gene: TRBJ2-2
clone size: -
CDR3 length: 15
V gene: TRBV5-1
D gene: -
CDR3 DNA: TGCGCCAGCAGCTTGGTAGCAGGGGGGACCGGGGAGCTGTTTTTT
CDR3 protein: CASSLVAGGTGELFF

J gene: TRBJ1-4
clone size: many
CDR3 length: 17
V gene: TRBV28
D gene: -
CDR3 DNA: TGTGCCAGCAGTTTTGGGGTCCAGGGGTCGTGGAATGAAAAACTGTTTTTT
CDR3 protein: CASSFGVQGSWNEKLFF

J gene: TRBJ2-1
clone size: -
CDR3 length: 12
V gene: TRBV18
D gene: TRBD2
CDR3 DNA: TGTGCCAGCTCACTGAGCGGGGGTGAGCAGTTCTTC
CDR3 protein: CASSLSGGEQFF

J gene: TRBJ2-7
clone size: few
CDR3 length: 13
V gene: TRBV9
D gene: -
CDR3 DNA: TGTGCCAGCAGCGTACAGGCGAAGAGCGCACTAGTCTTC
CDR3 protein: CASSVQAKSALVF

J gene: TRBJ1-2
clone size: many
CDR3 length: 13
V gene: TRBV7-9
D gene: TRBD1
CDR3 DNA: TGTGCCAGCAGCTTACCCAGGGGGCAGGTCTACACCTTC
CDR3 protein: CASSLPRGQVYTF

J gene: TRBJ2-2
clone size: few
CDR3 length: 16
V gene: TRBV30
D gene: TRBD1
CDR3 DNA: TGTGCCTGGACAGGGGGCAGCGGGTGGAACACCGGGGAGCTGTTTTTT
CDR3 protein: CAWTGGSGWNTGELFF

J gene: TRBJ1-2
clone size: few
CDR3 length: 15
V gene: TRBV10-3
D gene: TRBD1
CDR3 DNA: TGTGCCATCAGCTTTCCGGGACAGGGGGACTATGGCTACACCTTC
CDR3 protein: CAISFPGQGDYGYTF

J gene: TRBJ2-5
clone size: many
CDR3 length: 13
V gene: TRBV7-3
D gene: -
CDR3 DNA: TGTGCCAGCAGCTTATCTAGCTGGGAGACCCAGTACTTC
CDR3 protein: CASSLSSWETQYF

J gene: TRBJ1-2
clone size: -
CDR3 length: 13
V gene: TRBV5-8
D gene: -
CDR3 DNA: TGTGCCAGCAGCCTTCCGCAACAGAATGGCTACACCTTC
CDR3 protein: CASSLPQQNGYTF

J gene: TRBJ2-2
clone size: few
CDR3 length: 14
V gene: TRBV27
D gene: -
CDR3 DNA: TGTGCCAGCAGCCAAATTCAGGGCACCGGGGAGCTGTTTTTT
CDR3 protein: CASSQIQGTGELFF

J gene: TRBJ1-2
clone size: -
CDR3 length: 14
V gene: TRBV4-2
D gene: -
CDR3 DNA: TGTGCCAGCAGCCAAGGGAGGGACAACTATGGCTACACCTTC
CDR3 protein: CASSQGRDNYGYTF

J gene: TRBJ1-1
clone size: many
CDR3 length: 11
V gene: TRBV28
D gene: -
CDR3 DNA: TGTGCCAGCAGTCGAGGGACTGAAGCTTTCTTT
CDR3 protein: CASSRGTEAFF

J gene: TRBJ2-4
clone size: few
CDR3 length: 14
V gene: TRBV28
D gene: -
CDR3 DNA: TGTGCCAGCAGGGGGACAACCGGGCAAAACATTCAGTACTTC
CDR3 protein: CASRGTTGQNIQYF

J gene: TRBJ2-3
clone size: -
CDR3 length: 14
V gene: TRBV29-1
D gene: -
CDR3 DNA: TGCAGCGTTGAAGGGGGGCGGAGCACAGATACGCAGTATTTT
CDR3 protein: CSVEGGRSTDTQYF

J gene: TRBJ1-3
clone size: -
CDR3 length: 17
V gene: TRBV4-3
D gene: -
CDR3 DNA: TGCGCCAGCAGCCAAGAAGGTGGACACAGCTCTGGAAACACCATATATTTT
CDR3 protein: CASSQEGGHSSGNTIYF

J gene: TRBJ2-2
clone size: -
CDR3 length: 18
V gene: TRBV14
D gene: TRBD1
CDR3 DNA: TGTGCCAGCAGCCAAGATCGAGGGGGCAGGGGGCAGATCGGGGAGCTGTTTTTT
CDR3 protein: CASSQDRGGRGQIGELFF

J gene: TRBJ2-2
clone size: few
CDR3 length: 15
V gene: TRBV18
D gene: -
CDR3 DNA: TGTGCCAGCTCAAAAGTAAGCCCGAACACCGGGGAGCTGTTTTTT
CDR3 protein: CASSKVSPNTGELFF

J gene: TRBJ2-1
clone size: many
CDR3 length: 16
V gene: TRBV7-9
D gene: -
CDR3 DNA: TGTGCCAGCAGCTTATTCAGACTCAGCTCCTACAATGAGCAGTTCTTC
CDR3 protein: CASSLFRLSSYNEQFF

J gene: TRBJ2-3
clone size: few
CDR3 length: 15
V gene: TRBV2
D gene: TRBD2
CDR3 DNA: TGTGCCAGCAAGGAACTAGCGGGAGAGGTAGATACGCAGTATTTT
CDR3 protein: CASKELAGEVDTQYF

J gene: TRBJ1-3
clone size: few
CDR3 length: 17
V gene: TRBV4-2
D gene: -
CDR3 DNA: TGTGCCAGCAGCCAAGAATCAGCTCCAGGCTCTGGAAACACCATATATTTT
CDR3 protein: CASSQESAPGSGNTIYF

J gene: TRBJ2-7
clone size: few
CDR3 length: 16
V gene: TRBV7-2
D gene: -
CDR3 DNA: TGTGCCAGCAGCCCGGTGGGGCAGGGGTTTTCCTACGAGCAGTACTTC
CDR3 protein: CASSPVGQGFSYEQYF

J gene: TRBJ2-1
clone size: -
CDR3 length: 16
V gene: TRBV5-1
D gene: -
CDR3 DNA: TGCGCCAGCAGCTTGGACGGTAGTAGCTCCTACAATGAGCAGTTCTTC
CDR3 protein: CASSLDGSSSYNEQFF

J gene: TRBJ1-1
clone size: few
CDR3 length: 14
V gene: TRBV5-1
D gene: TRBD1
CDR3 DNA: TGCGCCAGCAGCTTAGGGGGCCCGGACACTGAAGCTTTTTTT
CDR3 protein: CASSLGGPDTEAFF